These T cell receptor beta chains were read from a single sample in a study of blood T cell repertoires in COVID-19. Clones were read by immunoSEQ multiplex PCR, and TCRdb kept only the in-frame ones, dropping some. The sample holds over 250,000 clones, approximately 88% seen once. The material sequenced was peripheral blood. These receptors originate from a woman in her sixties or seventies with COVID-19, enrolled during active disease. Both conserved end residues are part of each CDR3. The D gene is left open where the match is weak. Clone size is not always given. Where it is, it says once, few, many or a class for expanded clones.

-	-	TRBV1	TRBJ2-7	TGCACCAGCAGCCACCCTAGCGGGAGCTACGAGCAGTACTTC	CTSSHPSGSYEQYF
TRBD1	-	TRBV3-1/TRBV3-2	TRBJ1-1	TGTGCCAGCAGCTTTAGACAGGGGATGGGCACTGAAGCTTTCTTT	CASSFRQGMGTEAFF
TRBD2	few	TRBV3-1/TRBV3-2	TRBJ2-2	TGTGCCAGCAGTCCGACTAGCCCCTCGGGGGCCGGGGAGCTGTTTTTT	CASSPTSPSGAGELFF
-	few	TRBV10-3	TRBJ2-7	TGTGCCATCAGTGAGGGCCAGGGACTTACTTCCTACGAGCAGTACTTC	CAISEGQGLTSYEQYF
-	-	TRBV27	TRBJ1-5	TGTGCCAGCAGTTTTAACGGAGACAATCAGCCCCAGCATTTT	CASSFNGDNQPQHF
TRBD1	-	TRBV20-1	TRBJ1-1	TGCAGTGCTTTACAGGGGGCTGGGGCTTTCTTT	CSALQGAGAFF
-	many	TRBV7-9	TRBJ2-4	TGTGCCAGCACCCCACTCGAAAACATTCAGTACTTC	CASTPLENIQYF
TRBD1	few	TRBV18	TRBJ2-7	TGTGCCAGCTCTTTACAGGGGATTCTGGGCGAGCAGTACTTC	CASSLQGILGEQYF
TRBD2	few	TRBV6-1	TRBJ2-1	TGTGCCAGCAGTGCCAGCGGGAGGGCCTCTTACAATGAGCAGTTCTTC	CASSASGRASYNEQFF
TRBD2	once	TRBV27	TRBJ2-1	TGTGCCAGCAGTTTAGGACTAGCGGGATACAATGAGCAGTTCTTC	CASSLGLAGYNEQFF
-	-	TRBV19	TRBJ1-4	TGTGCCAGTAGTATAGATAAAACAGCCATTAATGAAAAACTGTTTTTT	CASSIDKTAINEKLFF
-	-	TRBV9	TRBJ1-1	TGTGCCAGCAGCGTAGATCAGGGTTACACTGAAGCTTTCTTT	CASSVDQGYTEAFF
TRBD1	-	TRBV29-1	TRBJ2-7	TGCAGCGTTGAAAGGACAGGGACCTACGAGCAGTACTTC	CSVERTGTYEQYF
-	-	TRBV30	TRBJ2-7	TGTGCCTGGAGTACAGGGACCGAGCAGTACTTC	CAWSTGTEQYF
TRBD1	-	TRBV10-3	TRBJ1-5	TGTGCCATCAGTGCAGGGGGGTTCTTGCCCCAGCATTTT	CAISAGGFLPQHF
-	once	TRBV6-5	TRBJ2-7	TGTGCCAGCAGTTACTCGCAGGGGAGGGGGGAGCAGTACTTC	CASSYSQGRGEQYF
TRBD1	-	TRBV7-7	TRBJ1-1	TGTGCTAGCAGCTTACTGGACAGGGGGAACACTGAAGCTTTCTTT	CASSLLDRGNTEAFF
TRBD1	-	TRBV24-1	TRBJ2-6	TGTGCCACCAGTGATACAGGGGCTGGGGCCAACGTCCTGACTTTC	CATSDTGAGANVLTF
-	-	TRBV7-3	TRBJ1-1	TGTGCCAGCAGCTTAATGGCAGGGGCGAACACTGAAGCTTTCTTT	CASSLMAGANTEAFF
-	few	TRBV5-4	TRBJ2-3	TGTGCCAGCAGCTCTTCTGCAGATACGCAGTATTTT	CASSSSADTQYF
TRBD1	-	TRBV6-5	TRBJ1-2	TGTGCCACCGGTATCGGACAGGGCTATGGCTACACCTTC	CATGIGQGYGYTF
-	-	TRBV11-2	TRBJ2-5	TGTGCCAGCAGCTTTGGCGGGGTGGAGACCCAGTACTTC	CASSFGGVETQYF
-	-	TRBV5-1	TRBJ2-7	TGCGCCTGCGCCTGGTCGGGAAGCTCCTACGAGCAGTACTTC	CACAWSGSSYEQYF
-	once	TRBV7-9	TRBJ1-6	TGTGCCAGCAGTTCAGGGGATAATTCACCCCTCCACTTT	CASSSGDNSPLHF
TRBD2	-	TRBV5-3	TRBJ2-7	TGTGCCAGAAGCTTGGCGAGGAGAGCTAGCGGGACCTACGAGCAGTACTTC	CARSLARRASGTYEQYF
TRBD1	-	TRBV10-3	TRBJ1-2	TGTGCCATCGCGGAGACAGGGGATATACACACCTTC	CAIAETGDIHTF
TRBD1	-	TRBV9	TRBJ2-3	TGTGCCAGCAGCGTACTCGACAGGGGAAGCACAGATACGCAGTATTTT	CASSVLDRGSTDTQYF
-	few	TRBV27	TRBJ1-6	TGTGCCAGCAGTTTCAGGAATAATTCACCCCTCCACTTT	CASSFRNNSPLHF
TRBD1	-	TRBV2	TRBJ2-7	TGTGCCAGCAGTGAGGGGACAGGGGGAGCCTACGAGCAGTACTTC	CASSEGTGGAYEQYF